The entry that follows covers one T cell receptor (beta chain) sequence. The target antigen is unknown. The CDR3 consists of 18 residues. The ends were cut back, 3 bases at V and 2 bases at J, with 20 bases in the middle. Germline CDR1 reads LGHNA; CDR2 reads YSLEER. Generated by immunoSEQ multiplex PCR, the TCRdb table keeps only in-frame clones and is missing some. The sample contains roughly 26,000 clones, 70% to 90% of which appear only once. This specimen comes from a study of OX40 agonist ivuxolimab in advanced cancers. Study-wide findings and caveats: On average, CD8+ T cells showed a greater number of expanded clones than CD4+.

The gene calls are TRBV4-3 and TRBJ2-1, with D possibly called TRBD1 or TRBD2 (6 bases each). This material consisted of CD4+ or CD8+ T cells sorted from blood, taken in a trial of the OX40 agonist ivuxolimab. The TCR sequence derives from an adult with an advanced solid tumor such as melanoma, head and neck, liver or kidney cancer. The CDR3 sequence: CASSQDKARGRPYNEQFF. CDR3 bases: TGCGCCAGCAGCCAGGACAAAGCTCGGGGGCGCCCCTACAATGAGCAGTTCTTC.